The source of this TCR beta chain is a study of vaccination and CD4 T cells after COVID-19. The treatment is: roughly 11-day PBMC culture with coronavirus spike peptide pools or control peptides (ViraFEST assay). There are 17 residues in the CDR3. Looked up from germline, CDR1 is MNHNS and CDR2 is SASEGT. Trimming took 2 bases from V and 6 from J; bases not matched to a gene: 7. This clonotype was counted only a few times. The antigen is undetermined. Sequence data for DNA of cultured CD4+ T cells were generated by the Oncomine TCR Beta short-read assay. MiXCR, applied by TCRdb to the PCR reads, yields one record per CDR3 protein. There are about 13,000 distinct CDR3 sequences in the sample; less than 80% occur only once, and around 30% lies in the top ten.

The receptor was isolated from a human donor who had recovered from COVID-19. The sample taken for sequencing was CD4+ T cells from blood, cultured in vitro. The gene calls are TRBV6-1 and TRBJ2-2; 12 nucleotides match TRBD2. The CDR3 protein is CASSEPSGRARPGELFF. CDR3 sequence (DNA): TGTGCCAGCAGTGAACCTAGCGGGAGGGCCAGGCCCGGGGAGCTGTTTTTT.